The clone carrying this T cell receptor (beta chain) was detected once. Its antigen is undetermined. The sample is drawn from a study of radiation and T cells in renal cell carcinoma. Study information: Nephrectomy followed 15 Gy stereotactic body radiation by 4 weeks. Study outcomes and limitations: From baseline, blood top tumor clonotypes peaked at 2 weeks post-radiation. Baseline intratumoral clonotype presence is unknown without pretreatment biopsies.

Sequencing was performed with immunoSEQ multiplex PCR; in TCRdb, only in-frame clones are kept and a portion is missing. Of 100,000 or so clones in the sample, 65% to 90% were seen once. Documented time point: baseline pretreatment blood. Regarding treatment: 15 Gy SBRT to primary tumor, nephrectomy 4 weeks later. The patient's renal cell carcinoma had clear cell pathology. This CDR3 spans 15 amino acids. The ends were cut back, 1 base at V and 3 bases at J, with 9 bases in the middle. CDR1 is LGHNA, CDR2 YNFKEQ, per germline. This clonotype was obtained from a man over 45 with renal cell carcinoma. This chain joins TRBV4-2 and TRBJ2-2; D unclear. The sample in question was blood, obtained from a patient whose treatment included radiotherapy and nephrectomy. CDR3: CASSQANRDTGELFF. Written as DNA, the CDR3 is TGTGCCAGCAGCCAAGCTAATAGGGACACCGGGGAGCTGTTTTTT.